These 20 T cell receptor beta chains originate from one sample sequenced in a study of T-cell memory formation after mild COVID-19. TCRdb redid the calling of the 5' RACE reads with MiXCR, one entry per CDR3 protein. The table includes about 290,000 distinct CDR3 sequences, 15% detected once. The sequenced sample consisted of PBMCs or a T cell subset sorted from them (not recorded which). These receptors came from a young man who had mild COVID-19 (a few samples of this study predate the infection). Cell type and time point are not known.

The chain couples TRBV20-1 to TRBJ1-2, with TRBD1 identical over 8 bases. Germline lookup yields CDR1 DFQATT and CDR2 SNEGSKA (reference sequence). This CDR3 is built from 16 residues. After removal of 2 bases from V and 0 bases from J, the junction contained 8 bases not matched to a gene. Here the CDR3 reads CSARRRGQVSNYGYTF. DNA of the CDR3: TGCAGTGCTAGAAGGAGGGGACAGGTTTCTAACTATGGCTACACCTTC.

A few counts support this clonotype. The chain uses TRBV7-2 and TRBJ2-1; no reliable D call. V was clipped by 5 bases and J by 4 bases, with 9 bases between them. The CDR3 covers 13 residues. Per germline, CDR1 SGHTA and CDR2 FQGNSA. The CDR3 DNA reads TGTGCCAGCAGCATCAGGTATTACAATGAGCAGTTCTTC. This gives the protein CASSIRYYNEQFF.

This clonotype appeared a few times. This rearrangement joins TRBV9 to TRBJ1-6; tentative D call: TRBD1 (5 bases). Trimming stripped 2 bases from V and 7 bases from J, with 7 bases between. The CDR3 length is 13 residues. Germline values: CDR1 SGDLS, CDR2 YYNGEE. CDR3 nucleotides: TGTGCCAGCAGCGTGGGGGGGAATTCACCCCTCCACTTT. Translated, it gives CASSVGGNSPLHF.

The rearrangement joins TRBV4-3 to TRBJ2-1; D ambiguous. From germline, CDR1 is LGHNA and CDR2 YSLEER. V shed 1 base and J shed 2 bases, with 9 bases lying between them. The CDR3 is 15 residues long. For the CDR3, the DNA is TGCGCCAGCAGCCAAGCTGCATTTACCTACAATGAGCAGTTCTTC. Its translation: CASSQAAFTYNEQFF.

This clonotype was detected only a few times. The rearrangement links TRBV5-8 to TRBJ2-7; D gene ambiguous. The CDR3 is 15 amino acids. Germline assignment: CDR1 SGHTS and CDR2 YDEGEE. Between the trimmed V and J ends, which lost 0 bases and 2 bases, there was a span of 12 bases. The CDR3 region is CASSLGTFGTYEQYV. CDR3 coding DNA: TGTGCCAGCAGCTTGGGTACTTTTGGCACCTACGAGCAGTACGTC.

The chain combines TRBV11-2 with TRBJ2-5; maybe TRBD2 (6 bases). The CDR3 is made up of 13 amino acids. Looked up from germline, CDR1 is SGHAT and CDR2 is FQNNGV. The V end was cut by 6 bases, the J end by 0 bases, with 8 bases between. The CDR3 sequence is CASRDYYQETQYF. Here the CDR3 DNA reads TGTGCCAGCAGGGACTACTACCAAGAGACCCAGTACTTC.

The chain uses TRBV7-8 and TRBJ1-1; the match to TRBD1 covers 7 bases. Looked up from germline, CDR1 is SGHVS and CDR2 is FQNEAQ. The V and J ends lost 5 bases and 6 bases, in that order; junction bases with no gene match: 6. This CDR3 is built from 13 residues. As DNA, the CDR3 is TGTGCCAGCAGCGTTGACAGGGCCGCTGAAGCTTTCTTT. Its translation is CASSVDRAAEAFF.

This clonotype showed up just a few times. This chain joins TRBV6-5 and TRBJ1-2; a possible D gene is TRBD1 (6 bases). Trimming pared 6 bases from V and 3 bases from J, leaving 14 bases between. The CDR3 covers 14 residues. Germline loops: CDR1 MNHEY, CDR2 SVGAGI. In nucleotides, the CDR3 is TGTGCCAGCAGCAAAGGGGGGCCGGACTATGGCTACACCTTC. Protein: CASSKGGPDYGYTF.

The chain is built from TRBV7-6 and TRBJ2-2; 7 bases are shared with TRBD2. The germline gives CDR1 SGHVS, CDR2 FNYEAQ. V lost 5 bases, J lost 4 bases, and 10 bases stayed unmatched. There are 16 residues in the CDR3. This CDR3 reads CASSQSGVAATGELFF. In DNA form, the CDR3 reads TGTGCCAGCAGCCAGAGCGGGGTGGCCGCCACCGGGGAGCTGTTTTTT. Drawing the rest from reference TRBV7-6 and TRBJ2-2, the complete variable domain is GAGVSQSPRYKVTKRGQDVALRCDPISGHVSLYWYRQALGQGPEFLTYFNYEAQQDKSGLPNDRFSAERPEGSISTLTIQRTEQRDSAMYRCASSQSGVAATGELFFGEGSRLTVL.

This chain uses TRBV15 with TRBJ2-7; D might be TRBD1 (6 bases). Germline V gene sequence: CDR1 LNHNV, CDR2 YYDKDF (reference sequence). Between the trimmed V and J ends, which lost 0 bases and 12 bases, there was a span of 12 bases. This CDR3 is built from 12 residues. CDR3 sequence reads: CATSRDLGAMYV. CDR3 coding DNA: TGTGCCACCAGCAGAGATTTGGGGGCTATGTACGTC.

This clonotype was picked up many times. The rearrangement joins TRBV12-3 or TRBV12-4 to TRBJ1-4; 7 nucleotides line up with TRBD1. CDR3 length: 15 amino acids. V dropped 5 bases and J dropped 5; count of bases not matched to a gene: 8. CDR3 DNA sequence: TGTGCCAGCAGTACTTGGGCCAGGGGGAATGAAAAACTGTTTTTT. It yields the protein CASSTWARGNEKLFF.

This chain joins TRBV7-9 and TRBJ1-2, with 10 bases matching TRBD1. CDR3 length equals 16 residues. J gave up 1 base and V 5 bases, and 7 bases lay outside the gene matches. Germline V gene sequence: CDR1 SEHNR, CDR2 FQNEAQ (reference sequence). The CDR3 is CASSGPGTGVNYGYTF. The CDR3 DNA reads as TGTGCCAGCAGCGGACCCGGGACAGGGGTTAACTATGGCTACACCTTC. The full variable domain, with the rest looked up from reference TRBV7-9 and TRBJ1-2, is DTGVSQNPRHKITKRGQNVTFRCDPISEHNRLYWYRQTLGQGPEFLTYFQNEAQLEKSRLLSDRFSAERPKGSFSTLEIQRTEQGDSAMYLCASSGPGTGVNYGYTFGSGTRLTVV.

With regard to this clonotype: A much larger clone sits a single nucleotide away, making a read error possible. The genes are TRBV20-1 and TRBJ2-7, with a possible D match to TRBD2 (6 bases). V shed 8 bases and J shed 3 bases, with 14 bases lying between them. Germline assignment: CDR1 DFQATT and CDR2 SNEGSKA (reference sequence). There are 12 residues in the CDR3. CDR3 protein: CSLSGSHYEQYF. The CDR3, as DNA: TGCAGTCTGTCCGGGAGCCACTACGAGCAGTACTTC.

The genes are TRBV4-1 and TRBJ1-5; weak D call: TRBD1 (5 bases). Germline assignment: CDR1 MGHRA and CDR2 YSYEKL. The CDR3 length is 14 residues. V lost 1 base to trimming and J lost 5 bases, with 9 bases between them. CDR3 residues: CASSQGGPYQPQHF. The CDR3 DNA follows: TGCGCCAGCAGCCAAGGGGGACCTTATCAGCCCCAGCATTTT.

At least ten counts were recorded for this clonotype. The V call is TRBV6-5, the J call TRBJ1-2; TRBD1 agrees at 9 bases. Germline V gene sequence: CDR1 MNHEY, CDR2 SVGAGI. V shed 4 bases, J shed 8 bases, and the junction held 11 bases outside the gene matches. The CDR3 is 15 residues long. The CDR3 here is CASSSTSGTGQGYTF. CDR3 nucleotides: TGTGCCAGCAGTTCAACGTCGGGGACAGGGCAAGGCTACACCTTC.

V usage is TRBV24-1 and J usage is TRBJ2-1; 13 bases map to TRBD2. The junction had 2 bases not matched to a gene; V was cut back by 3 bases and J by 4 bases. The CDR3 sequence is 16 residues long. The germline V gene has CDR1 KGHDR and CDR2 SFDVKD. The DNA for the CDR3 is TGTGCCACCAGTGATCCGACTAGCGGGGGGTACAATGAGCAGTTCTTC. This encodes CATSDPTSGGYNEQFF.

V gene TRBV7-9 combines with J gene TRBJ2-3; D possibly matches TRBD1 or TRBD2 (5 bases each). Trimming shortened V by 2 bases and J by 4 bases, and 13 bases separated the two germline ends. The CDR3 totals 15 residues. CDR1 SEHNR and CDR2 FQNEAQ come from the germline V gene (reference sequence). The DNA for the CDR3 is TGTGCCAGCAGCTTACCTAGGGGAGAGCCAGATACGCAGTATTTT. Translated, it gives CASSLPRGEPDTQYF.

This clonotype was recorded a few times. The chain is built from TRBV19 and TRBJ1-2, with D hard to call. Germline-derived CDR1 and CDR2 are LNHDA and SQIVND (reference sequence). The CDR3 extends over 13 amino acids. Trimming stripped 10 bases from V and 1 base from J, with 13 bases between. The CDR3 DNA is TGTGCCACTTCGACGGATTATAACTATGGCTACACCTTC. Amino acids: CATSTDYNYGYTF.

The gene calls are TRBV10-3 and TRBJ1-2, with 8 bases matching TRBD1. The CDR3 extends over 14 amino acids. CDR1 and CDR2 (germline): ENHRY, SYGVKD. V lost 4 bases, J lost 3 bases, and 4 bases stayed unmatched. CDR3 region: CAISGPGQDYGYTF. The CDR3 bases are TGTGCCATCAGTGGACCGGGACAGGACTATGGCTACACCTTC.

This clonotype came up a few times. The chain combines TRBV3-1 with TRBJ2-5; TRBD2 agrees at 9 bases. The CDR3 runs to 18 residues. CDR1 and CDR2 from the germline V gene are LGHDT and YNNKEL (reference sequence). J lost 5 bases, V lost 0 bases, and 13 bases had no gene match. CDR3 DNA sequence: TGTGCCAGCAGCCAAGATAGGTCTAGCGGGGATCCAGGGGAGACCCAGTACTTC. It codes for CASSQDRSSGDPGETQYF.